The 8 T cell receptor beta chains below all came from one sample that was sequenced in a study of shared clonotypes between healthy human individuals. TCRdb's copy holds only in-frame clones and misses some; the assay was immunoSEQ multiplex PCR. This table holds millions of clones, approximately 95% found once. The specimen was naive CD4+ T cells from PBMCs. The sample's subset: CD45RA+ positively selected. These receptors all stem from a man younger than 35 in good health. Some clones in this sample may be carry-over from other donors' samples.

The rearrangement links TRBV11-2 to TRBJ2-7; a weak D match, TRBD1 (5 bases). The CDR3 sequence is 14 residues long. V was clipped by 5 bases and J by 2 bases, with 13 bases between them. CDR1 and CDR2 (germline): SGHAT, FQNNGV. The CDR3 bases are TGTGCCAGCAGCCCCAATCAGGGCCCCTACGAGCAGTACTTC. Translating gives CASSPNQGPYEQYF.

The chain employs TRBV19 and TRBJ1-1; D is ambiguous. Looked up from germline, CDR1 is LNHDA and CDR2 is SQIVND (reference sequence). The CDR3 totals 15 residues. The V end lost 7 bases, the J end lost 0 bases, and 15 bases lay between the germline ends. The CDR3 DNA sequence: TGTGCCAGTACCCGCCTTGGCAGCCTGAACACTGAAGCTTTCTTT. It encodes CASTRLGSLNTEAFF.

This chain joins TRBV4-1 and TRBJ2-2; D ambiguous. Germline lookup yields CDR1 MGHRA and CDR2 YSYEKL. Trimming removed 8 bases at V and 0 bases at J, with 10 bases between. The length of the CDR3 is 14 residues. The CDR3 DNA reads as TGCGCCAGCGGCAGCCAGGCGAACACCGGGGAGCTGTTTTTT. This sequence encodes CASGSQANTGELFF.

The gene calls are TRBV6-4 and TRBJ2-2; D could derive from TRBD1 or TRBD2 (6 bases each). Germline values: CDR1 MRHNA, CDR2 SNTAGT. V shed 3 bases and J shed 0 bases, with 8 bases lying between them. There are 15 residues in the CDR3. CDR3 DNA: TGTGCCAGCAGTGAGGGGGGCGCGAACACCGGGGAGCTGTTTTTT. Protein product: CASSEGGANTGELFF.

V is TRBV7-2 and J is TRBJ1-5; D is unclear. The germline V gene has CDR1 SGHTA and CDR2 FQGNSA. The length of the CDR3 is 13 residues. The V and J ends lost 5 bases and 1 base respectively, with 6 bases between them. CDR3 in DNA: TGTGCCAGCAGCGTCAGGAGCAATCAGCCCCAGCATTTT. This encodes CASSVRSNQPQHF.

The V and J genes are TRBV9 and TRBJ2-6, with D perhaps TRBD1 or TRBD2 (5 bases each). The CDR3 covers 16 residues. Trimming shortened V by 3 bases and J by 4 bases, and 14 bases separated the two germline ends. In germline, CDR1 is SGDLS, CDR2 YYNGEE. The CDR3 protein is CASSGVGASGANVLTF. The CDR3, as DNA: TGTGCCAGCAGCGGGGTCGGGGCCTCCGGGGCCAACGTCCTGACTTTC.

The rearrangement uses TRBV6-1 and TRBJ2-2; perhaps TRBD2 as D (6 bases). The CDR3 has 15 residues. V was cut by 8 bases and J by 2 bases, with 15 bases left in between. In germline, CDR1 is MNHNS, CDR2 SASEGT. CDR3 protein: CASGVLARNTGELFF. The CDR3 DNA sequence: TGTGCCAGCGGGGTACTAGCTCGAAACACCGGGGAGCTGTTTTTT.

The chain couples TRBV7-2 to TRBJ2-6, with D unresolved. The CDR3 contains 17 residues. Germline CDR1 is SGHTA and CDR2 is FQGNSA. V dropped 1 base and J dropped 2 bases, with 12 bases sitting between them. The CDR3 loop reads CASSLVARLPGANVLTF. Here the CDR3 DNA reads TGTGCCAGCAGCTTAGTGGCAAGGCTTCCTGGGGCCAACGTCCTGACTTTC.